This is a list of T cell receptor beta chains from one sample in a study of T cell responses to AZD1222 COVID-19 vaccine. TCRdb's table, derived via immunoSEQ multiplex PCR, lists solely in-frame clones and lacks some. The table records about 160,000 clones, approximately 90% of them present only once. The specimen was peripheral blood, collected on day 0 of MenACWY control vaccination. Source of these receptors: an adult in good health. The CDR3 runs from the conserved cysteine through the conserved F or W. A D gene is named only where the DNA matches it firmly. Clone size, where shown, is once, few, many, or a class for clones that have expanded.

TRBD1,.,TRBJ1-1,TRBV28,CASGGQGVYTEAFF,TGTGCCAGCGGTGGACAGGGGGTATACACTGAAGCTTTCTTT
.,.,TRBJ1-2,TRBV6-2/TRBV6-3,CASSRTVQTEPNYGYTF,TGTGCCAGCAGCCGGACGGTTCAGACGGAGCCTAACTATGGCTACACCTTC
.,few,TRBJ2-5,TRBV25-1,CASSEYAGETQYF,TGTGCCAGCAGTGAATACGCCGGGGAGACCCAGTACTTC
.,.,TRBJ2-7,TRBV2,CASSGFGPDTYEQYF,TGTGCCAGCAGTGGTTTCGGGCCAGACACCTACGAGCAGTACTTC
.,once,TRBJ1-6,TRBV11-2,CASSLDGYESPLHF,TGTGCCAGCAGCTTGGACGGTTATGAGTCACCCCTCCACTTT
TRBD1,.,TRBJ1-2,TRBV6-5,CASSYSTRDRIYGYTF,TGTGCCAGCAGTTACTCGACCCGGGACAGGATCTATGGCTACACCTTC
.,.,TRBJ2-7,TRBV4-1,CASSQVDRTYEQYF,TGCGCCAGCAGCCAAGTAGACAGAACCTACGAGCAGTACTTC
TRBD2,.,TRBJ2-3,TRBV7-8,CASGIGSGGASDTQYF,TGTGCCAGCGGAATTGGGTCCGGGGGGGCCTCAGATACGCAGTATTTT
TRBD1,.,TRBJ2-1,TRBV9,CASSGGGADNEQFF,TGTGCCAGCAGCGGAGGGGGCGCCGACAATGAGCAGTTCTTC
TRBD1,.,TRBJ2-2,TRBV4-2,CASSQDQQGAGELFF,TGTGCCAGCAGCCAAGATCAACAGGGGGCCGGGGAGCTGTTTTTT
.,.,TRBJ2-1,TRBV7-2,CASSFSRLSGGEQFF,TGTGCCAGCAGCTTTTCTCGGCTCTCTGGCGGTGAGCAGTTCTTC
.,.,TRBJ1-2,TRBV12-3/TRBV12-4,CASTPGNREGYTF,TGTGCCAGCACCCCAGGGAACAGGGAAGGCTACACCTTC
TRBD1,.,TRBJ1-6,TRBV6-6,CASSRGQGLEPLHF,TGTGCCAGCAGTAGGGGACAGGGCCTCGAACCCCTCCACTTT
TRBD1,.,TRBJ1-2,TRBV27,CASTGTGTFNGYTF,TGTGCCAGCACCGGGACAGGGACGTTTAATGGCTACACCTTC
.,.,TRBJ2-3,TRBV10-3,CAISDDSSTDTQYF,TGTGCCATCAGTGATGACAGTAGCACAGATACGCAGTATTTT
.,once,TRBJ1-1,TRBV27,CASSLLRTAYTEAFF,TGTGCCAGCAGTTTGCTCCGAACTGCGTACACTGAAGCTTTCTTT
TRBD1,.,TRBJ1-1,TRBV6-2/TRBV6-3,CASSLRLTGVNTEAFF,TGTGCCAGCAGTTTAAGACTGACAGGGGTTAACACTGAAGCTTTCTTT
.,.,TRBJ1-1,TRBV9,CASSVDPFGGLSTEAFF,TGTGCCAGCAGCGTAGACCCCTTTGGGGGTTTGTCCACTGAAGCTTTCTTT
.,.,TRBJ1-1,TRBV19,CASGNTEAFF,TGTGCCAGTGGGAACACTGAAGCTTTCTTT
.,.,TRBJ2-7,TRBV4-3,CASSQDVEGRSYEQYF,TGCGCCAGCAGCCAAGACGTCGAGGGGCGAAGCTACGAGCAGTACTTC
.,.,TRBJ2-2,TRBV30,CAWRGGSGTGELFF,TGTGCCTGGAGGGGGGGCAGTGGCACCGGGGAGCTGTTTTTT
.,once,TRBJ1-4,TRBV2,CASSPNRDNEKLFF,TGTGCCAGCAGTCCAAACAGAGATAATGAAAAACTGTTTTTT
.,.,TRBJ1-2,TRBV5-6,CASSLRPSLFYGYTF,TGTGCCAGCAGCTTGAGACCCAGTCTATTCTATGGCTACACCTTC
TRBD2,.,TRBJ2-7,TRBV4-1,CASSQVDGRAYEQYF,TGCGCCAGCAGCCAAGTCGACGGGAGGGCCTACGAGCAGTACTTC
TRBD1,.,TRBJ1-2,TRBV7-3,CASSSETGDGYTF,TGTGCCAGCAGCTCGGAGACAGGGGATGGCTACACCTTC
.,.,TRBJ2-3,TRBV19,CASSIAASTDTQYF,TGTGCCAGTAGTATAGCGGCTAGCACAGATACGCAGTATTTT
.,.,TRBJ1-1,TRBV7-9,CASSSPRGGRMNTEAFF,TGTGCCAGCAGCTCCCCACGTGGGGGACGGATGAACACTGAAGCTTTCTTT
TRBD1,.,TRBJ2-5,TRBV24-1,CATSDLDRGETQYF,TGTGCCACCAGTGATCTCGACAGGGGGGAGACCCAGTACTTC
TRBD2,.,TRBJ2-2,TRBV4-2,CASSQDGEHGTSGSEELFF,TGTGCCAGCAGCCAAGATGGGGAGCACGGGACTAGCGGGAGCGAGGAGCTGTTTTTT
.,.,TRBJ1-4,TRBV11-3,CASSLDREGVGVKLFF,TGTGCCAGCAGCTTAGATCGAGAGGGAGTGGGCGTAAAACTGTTTTTT
.,few,TRBJ2-1,TRBV4-3,CASSQDIRGGNEQFF,TGCGCCAGCAGCCAAGACATACGTGGAGGCAATGAGCAGTTCTTC
TRBD1,.,TRBJ1-5,TRBV6-4,CASSASGTGQPQHF,TGTGCCAGCAGCGCCTCCGGGACAGGACAGCCCCAGCATTTT
.,.,TRBJ2-7,TRBV5-1,CASSLGLGSSYEQYF,TGCGCCAGCAGCTTAGGACTCGGCAGCTCCTACGAGCAGTACTTC
TRBD1,.,TRBJ1-3,TRBV3-1/TRBV3-2,CASSQVRGQGLGGNTIYF,TGTGCCAGCAGCCAAGTTCGAGGACAGGGTTTAGGTGGAAACACCATATATTTT
.,.,TRBJ2-1,TRBV4-3,CASSQGGTLGTNEQFF,TGCGCCAGCAGCCAAGGAGGAACCCTTGGGACCAATGAGCAGTTCTTC
.,few,TRBJ2-7,TRBV10-1,CASSDGGLGSYEQYF,TGCGCCAGCAGTGATGGGGGGCTAGGATCCTACGAGCAGTACTTC
.,.,TRBJ2-1,TRBV20-1,CSHRGNNEQFF,TGCAGTCACCGGGGGAACAATGAGCAGTTCTTC
TRBD1,.,TRBJ2-1,TRBV7-2,CASRPGTGGHEQFF,TGTGCCAGCAGACCCGGGACAGGGGGCCATGAGCAGTTCTTC
.,.,TRBJ2-2,TRBV3-1/TRBV3-2,CASSQFLLDTGELFF,TGTGCCAGCAGCCAATTCCTTCTAGACACCGGGGAGCTGTTTTTT
.,.,TRBJ1-2,TRBV12-5,CASGLSTSPVYGYTF,TGTGCTAGTGGTTTGTCGACCTCTCCGGTCTATGGCTACACCTTC
TRBD2,.,TRBJ2-5,TRBV3-1/TRBV3-2,CASSPQLAGGRETQYF,TGTGCCAGCAGCCCCCAACTAGCGGGAGGGAGGGAGACCCAGTACTTC
.,.,TRBJ1-2,TRBV3-1/TRBV3-2,CASSLLRGVVNYGYTF,TGTGCCAGCAGCCTATTAAGGGGGGTCGTTAACTATGGCTACACCTTC
.,.,TRBJ2-7,TRBV28,CASSPPGQQYF,TGTGCCAGCAGTCCTCCAGGGCAGCAGTACTTC
TRBD2,.,TRBJ2-1,TRBV13,CASSSQRLAGWGEQFF,TGTGCCAGCAGCTCCCAACGACTAGCGGGTTGGGGTGAGCAGTTCTTC
.,.,TRBJ2-5,TRBV19,CASTRGNQETQYF,TGTGCCAGTACAAGGGGGAACCAAGAGACCCAGTACTTC
TRBD1,.,TRBJ1-5,TRBV6-2/TRBV6-3,CASSRDSRNQPQHF,TGTGCCAGCAGCCGGGACAGCCGCAATCAGCCCCAGCATTTT
TRBD2,.,TRBJ2-1,TRBV7-8,CASSLTGGRSYNEQFF,TGTGCCAGCAGCTTAACGGGAGGGCGCTCCTACAATGAGCAGTTCTTC
TRBD2,.,TRBJ2-3,TRBV9,CASSGLSGLAGSDTQYF,TGTGCCAGCAGCGGGCTTTCGGGACTAGCGGGTTCAGATACGCAGTATTTT
.,.,TRBJ1-5,TRBV28,CASSLAAGTDPRNQPQHF,TGTGCCAGCAGTTTAGCTGCAGGGACCGACCCGCGCAATCAGCCCCAGCATTTT
TRBD1,.,TRBJ1-2,TRBV7-9,CASSGRDRGYDGYTF,TGTGCCAGCAGCGGTAGGGACAGGGGGTACGATGGCTACACCTTC